The 27 T cell receptor beta chains below all came from one sample that was sequenced in a study of T cells in Graves' hyperthyroidism and ophthalmopathy. Regions amplified from RNA transcripts were the TCR beta CDR3 regions. Initially, a first-round RT-PCR of the TCR CDR3 employed the HTBI primer set. TCRdb re-analysed the multiplex PCR reads in MiXCR, keeping a single row per CDR3 protein. The data hold nearly 750,000 distinct CDR3 sequences, with under 45% observed a single time. Sequenced: blood. These receptors originate from a woman between 40 and 50 years old with Graves' hyperthyroidism.

Many counts were recorded for this clonotype. The chain couples TRBV7-9 to TRBJ1-2; D remains unclear. The germline V gene encodes CDR1 SEHNR and CDR2 FQNEAQ (reference sequence). V dropped 3 bases and J dropped 1 base, with 21 bases sitting between them. This CDR3 contains 18 residues. The CDR3 loop is CASSFTVKPSPRNYGYTF. CDR3 DNA: TGTGCCAGCAGCTTTACGGTCAAACCCTCTCCCCGTAACTATGGCTACACCTTC.

This chain connects TRBV20-1 to TRBJ2-7; TRBD1 aligns across 10 bases. Losses at the gene ends were 2 bases for V and 4 bases for J; bases not matched to a gene: 5. The CDR3 has 14 residues. Germline V lookup: CDR1 DFQATT, CDR2 SNEGSKA (reference sequence). The CDR3 DNA reads as TGCAGTGCTAGAAAGACAGGGGGCAGGTACGAGCAGTACTTC. Residues: CSARKTGGRYEQYF.

A remark on this clonotype: The conserved phenylalanine or tryptophan normally closing the CDR3 is absent here, so this likely arose from a read error. V is TRBV3-1 and J is TRBJ2-7, with D tentatively TRBD1 (6 bases). Germline lookup yields CDR1 LGHDT and CDR2 YNNKEL (reference sequence). V was shortened by 0 bases and J by 5 bases, with 14 bases between the two germline ends. The CDR3 loop spans 15 amino acids. The CDR3 nucleotides are TGTGCCAGCAGCCAAGATCAGGGGCGTAGGAACGAGCAGTACCTC. Its protein product is CASSQDQGRRNEQYL.

Worth noting for this clonotype: Sequence at one end of the junction differs from germline and may be a read error. This chain uses TRBV5-1 with TRBJ1-3; maybe TRBD1 (6 bases). The length of the CDR3 is 16 residues. Germline CDR1 and CDR2: SGHRS and YFSETQ. CDR3 residues: CASSLGGTFSGNTIYF. The CDR3 bases are TGTGCCAGCAGCTTGGGGGGCACCTTCTCTGGAAACACCATATATTTT. The whole variable domain, remainder taken from reference TRBV5-1 and TRBJ1-3, is KAGVTQTPRYLIKTRGQQVTLSCSPISGHRSVSWYQQTPGQGLQFLFEYFSETQRNKGNFPGRFSGRQFSNSRSEMNVSTLELGDSALYLCASSLGGTFSGNTIYFGEGSWLTVV.

The rearrangement links TRBV10-2 to TRBJ2-7; D is unresolved. The CDR3 has 14 amino acids. V gave up 3 bases and J gave up 6 bases, with 15 bases separating them. Germline values: CDR1 WSHSY, CDR2 SAAADI. The CDR3 protein is CASSDVSLWGEQYF. CDR3 coding DNA: TGCGCCAGCAGTGATGTAAGCCTCTGGGGCGAGCAGTACTTC.

This clonotype was found many times. The rearrangement uses TRBV24-1 and TRBJ1-5, with 7 bases lining up with TRBD1. The length of the CDR3 is 15 residues. The ends lost 5 bases at V and 3 bases at J; junction bases unmatched: 6. Germline values: CDR1 KGHDR, CDR2 SFDVKD. CDR3 DNA: TGTGCCACCAGTGGTTCACAGGGGCTCAATCAGCCCCAGCATTTT. Amino acids: CATSGSQGLNQPQHF.

This clonotype was counted between two and nine times. The chain combines TRBV5-1 with TRBJ2-7, with 7 bases lining up with TRBD2. The CDR3 consists of 15 residues. Per the germline V gene, CDR1 is SGHRS and CDR2 is YFSETQ. J lost 2 bases, V lost 3 bases, and 8 bases had no gene match. The CDR3 bases are TGCGCCAGCAGCTCCGCAGCGGGAAGTCCCTACGAGCAGTACTTC. This sequence encodes CASSSAAGSPYEQYF.

This clonotype was observed a few times. The rearrangement uses TRBV6-5 and TRBJ1-4; the D gene is possibly TRBD1 (5 bases). With 5 bases removed from V and 8 bases from J, the gap between germline ends came to 21 bases. Germline V gene sequence: CDR1 MNHEY, CDR2 SVGAGI. The CDR3 is 16 amino acids. The CDR3 DNA follows: TGTGCCAGCAGTCGGACAAGTGGCGCCGTGGAGGAAAAACTGTTTTTT. Its protein product is CASSRTSGAVEEKLFF.

Comment on this clonotype: One junction end disagrees with the germline gene, perhaps due to a read error. The J gene is TRBJ2-2, the V gene TRBV5-1, with D possibly being TRBD1 (6 bases). Germline V gene lookup returns CDR1 SGHRS and CDR2 YFSETQ. This CDR3 spans 15 amino acids. The CDR3 sequence: CASSLLGANTGELLF. In nucleotides, the CDR3 is TGCGCCAGCAGCTTGTTGGGGGCGAACACCGGGGAGCTGCTTTTT.

This chain connects TRBV27 to TRBJ1-5; D possibly corresponds to TRBD1 (5 bases). The CDR3 has 15 amino acids. Trimming took 3 bases from V and 7 from J, leaving 16 bases between them. Germline V gene lookup returns CDR1 MNHEY and CDR2 SMNVEV (reference sequence). The CDR3 sequence is CASSFTTPREQPQHF. CDR3 nucleotides: TGTGCCAGCAGTTTCACGACACCCAGGGAACAGCCCCAGCATTTT.

This chain connects TRBV4-1 to TRBJ1-4; D gene unclear. This CDR3 comprises 13 residues. In germline, CDR1 is MGHRA, CDR2 YSYEKL. The V end lost 0 bases, the J end lost 8 bases, and 7 bases lay between the germline ends. The CDR3 DNA follows: TGCGCCAGCAGCCAAGAAGACTGGGAAAAACTGTTTTTT. This encodes CASSQEDWEKLFF.

A note on this clonotype: This may come from a read error, since a much larger clone is one base off. The rearrangement joins TRBV5-4 to TRBJ2-7; 9 bases line up with TRBD2. The CDR3 length is 13 residues. The germline V gene has CDR1 SGHNT and CDR2 YYREEE (reference sequence). The CDR3 is CAGSLGLAAEQYF. The CDR3, as DNA: TGTGCCGGCAGCTTGGGACTAGCAGCCGAGCAGTACTTC.

The sample holds a few counts of this clonotype. CDR3 in DNA: TGTGCCAGCAGCCGGGACAGGCGGGATTTCTATGGCTACACCTTC. This sequence encodes CASSRDRRDFYGYTF. The V and J genes are TRBV6-2 or TRBV6-3 and TRBJ1-2; 8 positions match TRBD1. Per the germline V gene, CDR1 is MNHEY and CDR2 is SVGEGT. There are 15 residues in the CDR3. V lost 6 bases, J lost 4 bases, and 10 bases stayed unmatched.

The chain employs TRBV30 and TRBJ2-7, with D tentatively TRBD1 (6 bases). The germline CDR1 and CDR2 sequences are GTSNPN and SVGIG (reference sequence). Trimming removed 1 base at V and 0 bases at J, with 13 bases between. The CDR3 sequence is 15 residues long. DNA of the CDR3: TGTGCCTGGAGTGGGGGGCAGGCCAACTCCTACGAGCAGTACTTC. As protein: CAWSGGQANSYEQYF.

There are many counts of this clonotype. CDR3 residues: CASGLGHNEAFF. The DNA of the CDR3 is TGTGCTAGTGGTTTGGGACATAATGAAGCTTTCTTT. The V and J genes are TRBV12-5 and TRBJ1-1; no definite D call. Germline V gene sequence: CDR1 LGHNT, CDR2 FRNRAP. CDR3 length equals 12 residues. The V and J ends lost 1 base and 7 bases respectively, with 7 bases between them.

The chain carries TRBV10-2 and TRBJ1-5; 7 positions agree with TRBD1. The CDR3 length is 15 residues. After removal of 6 bases from V and 5 bases from J, the junction contained 10 bases not matched to a gene. Germline CDR1 reads WSHSY; CDR2 reads SAAADI. CDR3 sequence: CASRLGTDRDQPQHF. The CDR3 region has the DNA TGCGCCAGCAGGCTCGGGACAGACAGGGATCAGCCCCAGCATTTT.

The rearrangement joins TRBV24-1 to TRBJ2-5; tentatively, D is TRBD1 or TRBD2 (5 bases each). Germline-derived CDR1 and CDR2 are KGHDR and SFDVKD. V was trimmed by 6 bases and J by 1 base, leaving 17 bases between them. The CDR3 runs 16 residues. The DNA of the CDR3 is TGTGCCACCAGTCGAGGGGCATTATGGGGCCAAGAGACCCAGTACTTC. This encodes CATSRGALWGQETQYF.

This clonotype showed up just a few times. The chain employs TRBV7-2 and TRBJ1-3, with D perhaps TRBD1 (6 bases). Trimming took off 5 bases at V and 5 bases at J, with 10 bases between the two ends. This CDR3 is 13 amino acids long. The germline CDR1 and CDR2 sequences are SGHTA and FQGNSA. This CDR3 reads CASSTGSRNTIYF. CDR3 in DNA: TGTGCCAGCAGCACAGGGTCTCGAAACACCATATATTTT.

The chain links TRBV7-9 to TRBJ1-2; TRBD1 might be the D (5 bases). Germline CDR1 and CDR2: SEHNR and FQNEAQ (reference sequence). The CDR3 runs to 15 residues. The V and J ends lost 1 base and 0 bases respectively, with 9 bases between them. CDR3: CASSLEGRANYGYTF. In DNA form, the CDR3 reads TGTGCCAGCAGCTTAGAGGGCAGGGCTAACTATGGCTACACCTTC.

The V and J genes are TRBV27 and TRBJ1-2; no reliable D call. V dropped 2 bases and J dropped 2 bases, with 6 bases sitting between them. Per the germline V gene, CDR1 is MNHEY and CDR2 is SMNVEV (reference sequence). This CDR3 is 13 amino acids long. The CDR3 sequence is CASSLKQNYGYTF. For the CDR3, the DNA is TGTGCCAGCAGTTTAAAACAAAACTATGGCTACACCTTC.

This clonotype was seen many times. The chain joins TRBV10-2 to TRBJ1-2; possibly TRBD1 for D (5 bases). The V end was cut by 7 bases, the J end by 6 bases, with 18 bases between. The CDR3 has 14 residues. Per germline, CDR1 WSHSY and CDR2 SAAADI. The CDR3 is CASTSEVRGDGYTF. The CDR3 nucleotides are TGCGCCAGCACGTCAGAAGTGAGAGGGGATGGCTACACCTTC.

The V call is TRBV6-1, the J call TRBJ1-4; perhaps TRBD1 as D (6 bases). CDR1 is MNHNS, CDR2 SASEGT, per germline. The V end was cut by 5 bases, the J end by 8 bases, with 15 bases between. This CDR3 is 14 amino acids long. As DNA, the CDR3 is TGTGCCAGCAGTCCTAGTCAGGGGAGCGAAAAACTGTTTTTT. Residues: CASSPSQGSEKLFF.

The chain recombines TRBV7-9 with TRBJ2-7; TRBD2 matches 8 bases. The V gene's germline CDR1 is SEHNR and CDR2 FQNEAQ (reference sequence). V gave up 6 bases and J gave up 6 bases; unmatched junction bases: 13. The CDR3 runs to 15 residues. CDR3 coding DNA: TGTGCCAGCAGTTACGGGGGGGGTTTTTCCGCCGAGCAGTACTTC. It encodes CASSYGGGFSAEQYF.

The chain couples TRBV19 to TRBJ1-1; 7 positions match TRBD1. The V segment lost 9 bases and the J segment 8 bases; nucleotides outside the gene matches: 9. This CDR3 is 12 amino acids long. Germline values: CDR1 LNHDA, CDR2 SQIVND (reference sequence). CDR3: CAREGTGQEAFF. The CDR3 DNA is TGTGCCAGGGAGGGAACGGGACAGGAAGCTTTCTTT.

This clonotype was counted between two and nine times. This chain connects TRBV25-1 to TRBJ2-1, with TRBD2 matching over 10 bases. The CDR3 sequence is 14 residues long. Germline CDR1 reads MGHDK; CDR2 reads SYGVNS. The junction had 4 bases not matched to a gene; V was cut back by 2 bases and J by 9 bases. The CDR3 nucleotides read TGTGCCAGCAGTGAACTCAGCGGGAGGGGTGAGCAGTTCTTC. It codes for CASSELSGRGEQFF.

This clonotype has at least ten counts. The chain carries TRBV7-9 and TRBJ1-2; D not certain. Germline lookup yields CDR1 SEHNR and CDR2 FQNEAQ (reference sequence). V dropped 2 bases and J dropped 4 bases, with 14 bases sitting between them. The CDR3 loop spans 15 amino acids. The CDR3 bases are TGTGCCAGCAGCTTATCGTCGGGGAAGGGCTATGGCTACACCTTC. Protein: CASSLSSGKGYGYTF.

This clonotype has ten or more counts. The chain carries TRBV29-1 and TRBJ2-7; possibly TRBD1 for D (5 bases). Per the germline V gene, CDR1 is SQVTM and CDR2 is ANQGSEA. There are 13 residues in the CDR3. Trimming pared 0 bases from V and 3 bases from J, leaving 9 bases between. The CDR3 DNA reads as TGCAGCGTTGAAGACAGGGTGGACTACGAGCAGTACTTC. Protein sequence: CSVEDRVDYEQYF.